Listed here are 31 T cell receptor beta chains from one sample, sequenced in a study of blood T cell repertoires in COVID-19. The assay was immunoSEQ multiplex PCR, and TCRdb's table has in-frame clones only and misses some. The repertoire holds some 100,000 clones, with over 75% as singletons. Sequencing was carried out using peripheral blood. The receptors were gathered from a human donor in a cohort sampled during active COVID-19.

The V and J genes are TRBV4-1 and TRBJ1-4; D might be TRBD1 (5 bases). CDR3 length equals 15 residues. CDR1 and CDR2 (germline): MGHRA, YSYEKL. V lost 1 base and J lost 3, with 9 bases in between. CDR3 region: CASSQAPGPNEKLFF. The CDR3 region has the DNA TGCGCCAGCAGCCAAGCTCCAGGGCCTAATGAAAAACTGTTTTTT.

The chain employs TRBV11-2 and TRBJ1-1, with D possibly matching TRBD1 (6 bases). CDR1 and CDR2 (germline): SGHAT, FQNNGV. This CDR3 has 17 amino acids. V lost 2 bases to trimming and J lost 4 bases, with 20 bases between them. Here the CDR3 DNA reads TGTGCCAGCAGCTTATACTTATTAGGGGGGGTAGTCACTGAAGCTTTCTTT. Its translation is CASSLYLLGGVVTEAFF.

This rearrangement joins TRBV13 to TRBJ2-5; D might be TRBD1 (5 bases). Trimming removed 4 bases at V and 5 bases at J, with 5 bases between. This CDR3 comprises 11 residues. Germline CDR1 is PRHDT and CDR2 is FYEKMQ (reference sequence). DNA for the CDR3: TGTGCCAGCAGCTACAGGGAGACCCAGTACTTC. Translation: CASSYRETQYF.

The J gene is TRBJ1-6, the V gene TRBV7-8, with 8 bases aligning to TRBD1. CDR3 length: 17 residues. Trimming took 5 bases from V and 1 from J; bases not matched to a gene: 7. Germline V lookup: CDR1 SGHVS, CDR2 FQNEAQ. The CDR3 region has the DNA TGTGCCAGCAGCCTAAGACAGGGGCTGTCCTATAATTCACCCCTCCACTTT. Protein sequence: CASSLRQGLSYNSPLHF.

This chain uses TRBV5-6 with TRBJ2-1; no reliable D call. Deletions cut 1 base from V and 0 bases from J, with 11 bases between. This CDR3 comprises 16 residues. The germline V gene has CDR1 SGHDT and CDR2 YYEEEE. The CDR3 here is CASSLFFLSSYNEQFF. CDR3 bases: TGTGCCAGCAGCTTGTTCTTCCTGAGCTCCTACAATGAGCAGTTCTTC.

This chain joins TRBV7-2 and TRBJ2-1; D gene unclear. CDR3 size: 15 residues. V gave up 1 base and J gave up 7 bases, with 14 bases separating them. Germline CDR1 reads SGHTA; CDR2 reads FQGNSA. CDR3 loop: CASSLVRRLVNEQFF. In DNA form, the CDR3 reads TGTGCCAGCAGCTTAGTTCGACGGCTAGTTAATGAGCAGTTCTTC.

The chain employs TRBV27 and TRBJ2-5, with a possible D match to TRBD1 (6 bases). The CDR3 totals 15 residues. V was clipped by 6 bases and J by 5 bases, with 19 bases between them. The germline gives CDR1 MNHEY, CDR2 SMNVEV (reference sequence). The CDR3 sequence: CASRPEQGSWETQYF. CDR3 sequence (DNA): TGTGCCAGCAGACCAGAACAGGGTTCTTGGGAGACCCAGTACTTC.

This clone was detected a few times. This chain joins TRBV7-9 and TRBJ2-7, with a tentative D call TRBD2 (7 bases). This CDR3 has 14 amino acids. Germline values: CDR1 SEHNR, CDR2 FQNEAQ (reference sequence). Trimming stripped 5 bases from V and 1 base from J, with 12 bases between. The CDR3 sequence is CASSGGGASYEQYF. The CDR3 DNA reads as TGTGCCAGCAGCGGAGGGGGGGCTTCCTACGAGCAGTACTTC.

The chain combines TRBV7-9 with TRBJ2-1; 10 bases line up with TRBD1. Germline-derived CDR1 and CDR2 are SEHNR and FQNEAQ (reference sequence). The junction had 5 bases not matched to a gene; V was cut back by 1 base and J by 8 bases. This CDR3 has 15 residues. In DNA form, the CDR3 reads TGTGCCAGCAGCTTAGTCGACAGGGGGCACTATGAGCAGTTCTTC. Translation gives CASSLVDRGHYEQFF.

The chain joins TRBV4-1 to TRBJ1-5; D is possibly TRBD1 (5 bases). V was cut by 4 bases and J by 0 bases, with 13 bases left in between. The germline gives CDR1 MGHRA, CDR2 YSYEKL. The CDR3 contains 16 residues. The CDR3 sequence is CASSRAGRGSNQPQHF. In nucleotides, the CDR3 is TGCGCCAGCAGCCGCGCAGGTAGGGGTAGCAATCAGCCCCAGCATTTT.

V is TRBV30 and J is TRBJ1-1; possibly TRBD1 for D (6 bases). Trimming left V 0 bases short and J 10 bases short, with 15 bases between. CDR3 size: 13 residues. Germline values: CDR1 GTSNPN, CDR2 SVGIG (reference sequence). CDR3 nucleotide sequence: TGTGCCTGGAGTGTCTCAGGGGTCCCGGTAGCTTTCTTT. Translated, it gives CAWSVSGVPVAFF.

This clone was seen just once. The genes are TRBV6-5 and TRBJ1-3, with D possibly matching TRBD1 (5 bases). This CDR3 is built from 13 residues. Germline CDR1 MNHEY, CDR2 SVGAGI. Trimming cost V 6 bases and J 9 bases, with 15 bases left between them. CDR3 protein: CASSRQGRGTIYF. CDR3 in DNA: TGTGCCAGCAGCAGGCAGGGCAGAGGCACCATATATTTT.

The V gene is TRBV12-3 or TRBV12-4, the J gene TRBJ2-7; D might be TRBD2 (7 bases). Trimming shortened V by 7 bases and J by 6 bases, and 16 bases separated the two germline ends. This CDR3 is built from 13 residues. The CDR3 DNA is TGTGCCAGCAAGTCCCGGGGGGCTGGCGAGCAGTACTTC. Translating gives CASKSRGAGEQYF.

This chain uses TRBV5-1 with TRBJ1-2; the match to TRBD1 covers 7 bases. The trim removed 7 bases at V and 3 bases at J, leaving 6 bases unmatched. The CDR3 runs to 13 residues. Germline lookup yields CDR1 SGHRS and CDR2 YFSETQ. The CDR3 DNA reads TGCGCCAGCGCCCTTCAGGGGGACTATGGCTACACCTTC. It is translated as CASALQGDYGYTF.

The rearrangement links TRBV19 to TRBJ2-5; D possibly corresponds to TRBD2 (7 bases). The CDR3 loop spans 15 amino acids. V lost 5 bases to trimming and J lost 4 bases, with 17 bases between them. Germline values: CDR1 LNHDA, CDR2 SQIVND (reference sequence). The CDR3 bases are TGTGCCAGTAGTCCGGGGGGCGTCGATAGAGAGACCCAGTACTTC. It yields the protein CASSPGGVDRETQYF.

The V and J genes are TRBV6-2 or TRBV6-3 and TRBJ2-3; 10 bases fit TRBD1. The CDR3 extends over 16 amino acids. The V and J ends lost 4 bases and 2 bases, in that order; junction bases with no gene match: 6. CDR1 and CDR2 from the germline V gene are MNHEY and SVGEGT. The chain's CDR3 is CASSLRQGASTDTQYF. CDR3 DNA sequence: TGTGCCAGCAGTTTGAGACAGGGGGCTTCCACAGATACGCAGTATTTT.

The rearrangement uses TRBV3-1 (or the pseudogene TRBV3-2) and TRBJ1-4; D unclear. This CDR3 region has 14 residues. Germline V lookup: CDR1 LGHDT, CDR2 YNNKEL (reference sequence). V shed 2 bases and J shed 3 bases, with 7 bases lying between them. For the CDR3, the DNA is TGTGCCAGCAGCCAATATAGTGCTAATGAAAAACTGTTTTTT. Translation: CASSQYSANEKLFF.

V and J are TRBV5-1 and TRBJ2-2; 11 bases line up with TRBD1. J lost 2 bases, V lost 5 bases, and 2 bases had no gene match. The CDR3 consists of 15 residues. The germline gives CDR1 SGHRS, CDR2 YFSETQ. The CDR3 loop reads CASSGQGANTGELFF. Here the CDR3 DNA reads TGCGCCAGCAGTGGACAGGGGGCAAACACCGGGGAGCTGTTTTTT.

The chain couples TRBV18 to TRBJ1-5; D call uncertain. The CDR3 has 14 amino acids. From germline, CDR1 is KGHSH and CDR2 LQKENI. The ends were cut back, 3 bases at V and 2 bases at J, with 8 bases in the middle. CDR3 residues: CASSPRDGNQPQHF. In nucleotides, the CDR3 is TGTGCCAGCTCACCTCGAGATGGCAATCAGCCCCAGCATTTT.

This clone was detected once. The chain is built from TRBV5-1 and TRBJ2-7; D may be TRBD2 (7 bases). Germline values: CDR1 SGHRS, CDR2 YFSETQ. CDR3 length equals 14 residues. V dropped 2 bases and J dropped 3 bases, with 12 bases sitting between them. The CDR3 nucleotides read TGCGCCAGCAGCTTTGCGGGGGCTCTCTACGAGCAGTACTTC. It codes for CASSFAGALYEQYF. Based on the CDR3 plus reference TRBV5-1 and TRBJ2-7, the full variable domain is KAGVTQTPRYLIKTRGQQVTLSCSPISGHRSVSWYQQTPGQGLQFLFEYFSETQRNKGNFPGRFSGRQFSNSRSEMNVSTLELGDSALYLCASSFAGALYEQYFGPGTRLTVT.

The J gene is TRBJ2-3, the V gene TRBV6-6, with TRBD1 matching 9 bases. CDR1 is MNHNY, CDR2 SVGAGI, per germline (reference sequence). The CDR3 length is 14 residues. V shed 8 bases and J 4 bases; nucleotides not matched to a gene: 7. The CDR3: CASSSDRGPDTQYF. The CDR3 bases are TGTGCCAGCTCCTCGGACAGGGGTCCAGATACGCAGTATTTT.

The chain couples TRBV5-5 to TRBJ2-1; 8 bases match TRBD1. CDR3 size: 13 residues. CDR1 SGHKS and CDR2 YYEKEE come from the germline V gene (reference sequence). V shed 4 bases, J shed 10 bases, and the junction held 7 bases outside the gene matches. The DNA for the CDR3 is TGTGCCAGCAGCCCGGACAGGGTTCGGGAGCAGTTCTTC. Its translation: CASSPDRVREQFF.

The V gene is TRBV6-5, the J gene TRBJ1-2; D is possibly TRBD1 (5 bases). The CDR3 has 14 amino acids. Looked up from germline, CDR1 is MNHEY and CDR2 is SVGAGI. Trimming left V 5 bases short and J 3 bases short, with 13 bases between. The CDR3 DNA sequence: TGTGCCAGCAGTCCGACTGGGGGGTACTATGGCTACACCTTC. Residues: CASSPTGGYYGYTF.

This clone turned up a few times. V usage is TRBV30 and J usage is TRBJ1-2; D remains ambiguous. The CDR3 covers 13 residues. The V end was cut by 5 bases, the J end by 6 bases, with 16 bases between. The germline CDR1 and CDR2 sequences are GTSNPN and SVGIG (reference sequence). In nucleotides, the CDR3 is TGTGCCTGGGGAGGAGTCGGGGTGGATGGCTACACCTTC. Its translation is CAWGGVGVDGYTF.

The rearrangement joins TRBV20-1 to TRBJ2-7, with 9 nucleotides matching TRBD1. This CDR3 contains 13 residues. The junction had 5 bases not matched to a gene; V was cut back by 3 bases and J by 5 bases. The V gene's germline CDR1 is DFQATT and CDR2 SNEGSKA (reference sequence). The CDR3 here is CSASLGTGNEQYF. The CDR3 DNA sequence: TGCAGTGCTAGTCTTGGGACAGGGAACGAGCAGTACTTC.

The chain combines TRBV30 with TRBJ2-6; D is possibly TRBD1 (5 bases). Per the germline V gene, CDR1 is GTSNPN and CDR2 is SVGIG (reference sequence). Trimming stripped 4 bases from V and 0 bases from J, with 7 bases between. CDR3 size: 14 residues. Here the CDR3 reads CAWIRVSGANVLTF. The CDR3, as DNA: TGTGCCTGGATCAGGGTCTCTGGGGCCAACGTCCTGACTTTC. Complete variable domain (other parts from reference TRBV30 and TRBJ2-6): SQTIHQWPATLVQPVGSPLSLECTVEGTSNPNLYWYRQAAGRGLQLLFYSVGIGQISSEVPQNLSASRPQDRQFILSSKKLLLSDSGFYLCAWIRVSGANVLTFGAGSRLTVL.

CDR3 amino acids: CASSRGTGGAEAFF. In DNA, the CDR3 is TGTGCCAGCAGCCGCGGGACAGGGGGGGCTGAAGCTTTCTTT. This chain joins TRBV3-1 (or the pseudogene TRBV3-2) and TRBJ1-1; 11 nucleotides agree with TRBD1. This CDR3 contains 14 residues. The germline gives CDR1 LGHDT, CDR2 YNNKEL (reference sequence). V gave up 4 bases and J gave up 6 bases; unmatched junction bases: 4.

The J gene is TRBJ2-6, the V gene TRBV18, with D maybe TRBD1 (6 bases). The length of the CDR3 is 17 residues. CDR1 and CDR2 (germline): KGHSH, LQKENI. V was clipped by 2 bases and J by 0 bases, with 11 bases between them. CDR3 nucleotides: TGTGCCAGCTCACCATTCGGACAGCCCTCTGGGGCCAACGTCCTGACTTTC. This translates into CASSPFGQPSGANVLTF. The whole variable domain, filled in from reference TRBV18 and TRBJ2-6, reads NAGVMQNPRHLVRRRGQEARLRCSPMKGHSHVYWYRQLPEEGLKFMVYLQKENIIDESGMPKERFSAEFPKEGPSILRIQQVVRGDSAAYFCASSPFGQPSGANVLTFGAGSRLTVL.

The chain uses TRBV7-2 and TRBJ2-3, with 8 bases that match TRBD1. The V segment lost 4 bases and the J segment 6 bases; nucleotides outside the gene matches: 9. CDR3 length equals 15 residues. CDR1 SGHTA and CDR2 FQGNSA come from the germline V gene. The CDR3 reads CASSSYGQGGDTQYF. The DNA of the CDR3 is TGTGCCAGCAGCTCCTACGGACAGGGCGGGGATACGCAGTATTTT.

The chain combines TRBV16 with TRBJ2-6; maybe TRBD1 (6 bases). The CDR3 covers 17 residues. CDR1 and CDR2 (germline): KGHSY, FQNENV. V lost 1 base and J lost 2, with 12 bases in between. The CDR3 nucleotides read TGTGCCAGCAGCCAATTTTCCTCAGGGGCTGGGGCCAACGTCCTGACTTTC. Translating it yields CASSQFSSGAGANVLTF.

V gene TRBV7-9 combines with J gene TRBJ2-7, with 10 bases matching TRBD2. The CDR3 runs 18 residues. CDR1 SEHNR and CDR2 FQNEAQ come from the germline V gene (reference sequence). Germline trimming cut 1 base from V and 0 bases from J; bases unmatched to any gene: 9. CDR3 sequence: CASSLGASGGRSSYEQYF. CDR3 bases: TGTGCCAGCAGCTTAGGAGCTAGCGGGGGTAGAAGCTCCTACGAGCAGTACTTC.